The rows below give T cell receptor beta chains drawn from one sample of a study of CD8 T cells in acute hepatitis C reinfection. Profiling relied on immunoSEQ multiplex PCR, and the TCRdb table lists in-frame clones only, not all of them. The sample has just under 300 clones; 65% to 75% are singletons. The specimen was HCV NS3-1073 tetramer-sorted CD8+ T cells from PBMCs, collected during acute infection. These receptors were taken from a man aged 18 to 30 with chronic hepatitis C. Each CDR3 is given with its conserved first and last residue. Each record gives: D gene, V gene, clone size, J gene, CDR3 protein, CDR3 DNA. D genes are given only for firm matches. A row's size may be missing; if present it is once, few, many or a size class.

D: NA
V: TRBV15
size: NA
J: TRBJ1-5
CDR3: CATSPLNPGQPQHF
DNA: TGTGCCACCAGCCCCCTAAACCCGGGCCAGCCCCAGCATTTT

D: TRBD1
V: TRBV11-2
size: NA
J: TRBJ2-4
CDR3: CASSSTGGRNHF
DNA: TGTGCCAGCAGCTCAACAGGGGGCAGGAACCACTTC

D: NA
V: TRBV11-2
size: once
J: TRBJ2-3
CDR3: CASSLEVVAGTDTQYF
DNA: TGTGCCAGCAGCTTAGAGGTTGTAGCGGGCACAGATACGCAGTATTTT

D: NA
V: TRBV7-9
size: NA
J: TRBJ2-7
CDR3: CASSPISGLNYEQYF
DNA: TGTGCCAGCAGCCCAATAAGCGGACTAAACTACGAGCAGTACTTC

D: NA
V: TRBV4-2
size: NA
J: TRBJ1-4
CDR3: CASSLEQNEKLFF
DNA: TGTGCCAGCAGCCTCGAACAGAATGAAAAACTGTTTTTT

D: NA
V: TRBV27
size: NA
J: TRBJ1-1
CDR3: CASSLSFNPGLMNTEAFF
DNA: TGTGCCAGCAGTTTATCTTTTAATCCAGGGTTGATGAACACTGAAGCTTTCTTT

D: TRBD2
V: TRBV2
size: NA
J: TRBJ2-7
CDR3: CASSPRTSGEANEQYF
DNA: TGTGCCAGCAGTCCGCGGACTAGCGGGGAGGCCAACGAGCAGTACTTC

D: NA
V: TRBV7-6
size: NA
J: TRBJ1-4
CDR3: CASSSPLGGTNEKLFF
DNA: TGTGCCAGCAGCTCCCCCCTGGGTGGAACTAATGAAAAACTGTTTTTT